These 18 T cell receptor beta chains came from one sample sequenced in a study of blood T cell repertoires in COVID-19. Measured with immunoSEQ multiplex PCR; TCRdb has only the in-frame clones, and not every one. The table shows over 95,000 clones, with 75% to 90% occurring only once. The specimen sequenced was peripheral blood. The receptors were gathered from a woman aged 45 to 65 with acute or convalescent COVID-19.

This clone came up once. The V gene is TRBV28, the J gene TRBJ2-7; 9 bases line up with TRBD1. The CDR3 is made up of 15 amino acids. With 6 bases clipped from V and 0 bases from J, the junction kept 6 bases outside the gene matches. The germline gives CDR1 MDHEN, CDR2 SYDVKM. This CDR3 is CASSIQGAYSYEQYF. The CDR3 region has the DNA TGTGCCAGCAGCATACAGGGGGCCTACTCCTACGAGCAGTACTTC.

The chain couples TRBV10-2 to TRBJ2-1; the D is unclear. V was cut by 3 bases and J by 13 bases, with 7 bases left in between. CDR3 size: 10 residues. Germline V gene data show CDR1 as WSHSY and CDR2 as SAAADI. CDR3 loop: CASSDNIQFF. In nucleotides, the CDR3 is TGCGCCAGCAGTGACAACATACAGTTCTTC.

The chain joins TRBV28 to TRBJ1-4; D is undetermined. Germline-derived CDR1 and CDR2 are MDHEN and SYDVKM. CDR3 length equals 11 residues. V was cut by 4 bases and J by 8 bases, with 5 bases left in between. The CDR3 region is CASSSQEKLFF. DNA for the CDR3: TGTGCCAGCAGTTCCCAAGAAAAACTGTTTTTT.

The CDR3 DNA is TGCGCCAGCAGCTGGGCCCCGACAGGGGAGAGTGAAAAACTGTTTTTT. It translates to CASSWAPTGESEKLFF. This sequence joins TRBV5-1 and TRBJ1-4; TRBD1 agrees at 8 bases. Per the germline V gene, CDR1 is SGHRS and CDR2 is YFSETQ. The CDR3 has 16 residues. With 3 bases clipped from V and 7 bases from J, the junction kept 11 bases outside the gene matches.

The J gene is TRBJ1-3, the V gene TRBV13; no firm D call. V lost 9 bases, J lost 6 bases, and 21 bases lay in between. This CDR3 region has 15 residues. Germline V gives CDR1 PRHDT, CDR2 FYEKMQ (reference sequence). The CDR3 DNA sequence: TGTGCCAGTAACTCCCCTACGGAGGGAGAAAACACCATATATTTT. Encoded protein: CASNSPTEGENTIYF.

This chain joins TRBV3-1 (or the pseudogene TRBV3-2) and TRBJ1-2, with D possibly matching TRBD1 (6 bases). CDR3 length: 17 amino acids. CDR1 is LGHDT and CDR2 is YNNKEL in the germline V gene (reference sequence). V lost 0 bases, J lost 2 bases, and 16 bases lay in between. Written as DNA, the CDR3 is TGTGCCAGCAGCCAAGAGTGGTCGACAGGCCAAAACTATGGCTACACCTTC. Protein product: CASSQEWSTGQNYGYTF.

The genes are TRBV6-6 and TRBJ1-5; TRBD1 is a possible D gene (5 bases). CDR3 length equals 13 residues. Germline loops: CDR1 MNHNY, CDR2 SVGAGI (reference sequence). Deletions cut 10 bases from V and 6 bases from J, with 16 bases between. Here the CDR3 reads CATRVGGRQPQHF. The CDR3 region has the DNA TGTGCCACCAGGGTGGGGGGACGTCAGCCCCAGCATTTT.

This chain uses TRBV28 with TRBJ1-3; the D is unclear. Germline CDR1 reads MDHEN; CDR2 reads SYDVKM. The CDR3 spans 12 residues. The CDR3 DNA is TGTGTCGTCAGAAGCTCTGGAAACACCATATATTTT. Translation gives CVVRSSGNTIYF.

The chain carries TRBV6-2 or TRBV6-3 and TRBJ2-1; TRBD2 matches at 7 bases. CDR1 is MNHEY and CDR2 is SVGEGT in the germline V gene. This CDR3 spans 13 amino acids. V gave up 4 bases and J gave up 7 bases; unmatched junction bases: 4. Written as DNA, the CDR3 is TGTGCCAGCAGTTTCAGCGGGGCTAATGAGCAGTTCTTC. Amino acid sequence: CASSFSGANEQFF.

This chain links TRBV30 with TRBJ1-6; maybe TRBD1 (6 bases). The CDR3 loop spans 13 amino acids. Germline assignment: CDR1 GTSNPN and CDR2 SVGIG (reference sequence). Trimming took 8 bases from V and 7 from J, leaving 15 bases between them. The DNA of the CDR3 is TGTGCCGCACCCGGGACAACCAATTCACCCCTCCACTTT. Its protein is CAAPGTTNSPLHF.

The chain uses TRBV19 and TRBJ1-5; 7 bases are shared with TRBD1. V shed 9 bases and J 0 bases; nucleotides not matched to a gene: 11. This CDR3 region has 16 residues. CDR1 is LNHDA and CDR2 is SQIVND in the germline V gene (reference sequence). The CDR3 nucleotides are TGTGCCAGCTCCTCTTTTACAGGGGCTAGCAATCAGCCCCAGCATTTT. Translated, it gives CASSSFTGASNQPQHF.

V gene TRBV2 combines with J gene TRBJ1-4; TRBD1 is a possible D gene (5 bases). Germline V lookup: CDR1 SNHLY, CDR2 FYNNEI. This CDR3 has 15 residues. V was pared by 1 base and J by 3 bases, with 9 bases between. The CDR3 bases are TGTGCCAGCAGTGAAGATGGAGGGGCTAATGAAAAACTGTTTTTT. Translating gives CASSEDGGANEKLFF.

This sequence joins TRBV7-9 and TRBJ2-7, with D maybe TRBD2 (5 bases). V dropped 4 bases and J dropped 4 bases, with 17 bases sitting between them. The germline V gene encodes CDR1 SEHNR and CDR2 FQNEAQ (reference sequence). CDR3 length equals 15 residues. The CDR3 coding sequence is TGTGCCAGCAGCTCTGTGAGGGAATCCCCTTACGAGCAGTACTTC. Protein product: CASSSVRESPYEQYF. Based on the CDR3 plus reference TRBV7-9 and TRBJ2-7, the full variable domain is DTGVSQNPRHKITKRGQNVTFRCDPISEHNRLYWYRQTLGQGPEFLTYFQNEAQLEKSRLLSDRFSAERPKGSFSTLEIQRTEQGDSAMYLCASSSVRESPYEQYFGPGTRLTVT.

The V call is TRBV10-3, the J call TRBJ1-3, with D tentatively TRBD1 (5 bases). The CDR3 contains 16 residues. V was trimmed by 3 bases and J by 1 base, leaving 13 bases between them. Germline CDR1 and CDR2: ENHRY and SYGVKD. Written as DNA, the CDR3 is TGTGCCATCAGTGAAGGGATAGGGACTTCTGGAAACACCATATATTTT. Amino acid sequence: CAISEGIGTSGNTIYF.

V usage is TRBV24-1 and J usage is TRBJ2-3; TRBD2 is a possible D gene (5 bases). Trimming shortened V by 6 bases and J by 4 bases, and 13 bases separated the two germline ends. Per the germline V gene, CDR1 is KGHDR and CDR2 is SFDVKD. CDR3 length: 14 amino acids. The CDR3 bases are TGTGCCACCAGTTCTGGAGGATGGCCAGATACGCAGTATTTT. Protein sequence: CATSSGGWPDTQYF.

This clone was seen once. Written as DNA, the CDR3 is TGTGCCAGCAGCTTGGTGGACAGCCTGGGGACTGAAGCTTTCTTT. It yields the protein CASSLVDSLGTEAFF. The chain employs TRBV7-6 and TRBJ1-1, with D tentatively TRBD1 (6 bases). CDR1 is SGHVS and CDR2 is FNYEAQ in the germline V gene. With 3 bases removed from V and 5 bases from J, the gap between germline ends came to 16 bases. This CDR3 spans 15 amino acids.

V is TRBV6-5 and J is TRBJ1-5; D perhaps matches TRBD1 (5 bases). Trimming cost V 0 bases and J 5 bases, with 5 bases left between them. The CDR3 contains 13 residues. CDR1 MNHEY and CDR2 SVGAGI come from the germline V gene. The CDR3 bases are TGTGCCAGCAGTTACTCGACAGATCAGCCCCAGCATTTT. Protein sequence: CASSYSTDQPQHF.

The chain uses TRBV6-2 or TRBV6-3 and TRBJ1-5; D perhaps matches TRBD1 (5 bases). Trimming removed 0 bases at V and 7 bases at J, with 19 bases between. The length of the CDR3 is 17 residues. CDR1 and CDR2 (germline): MNHEY, SVGEGT. CDR3 amino acids: CASSYSTSGYRGQPQHF. CDR3 nucleotides: TGTGCCAGCAGTTACTCGACCTCAGGGTATAGAGGCCAGCCCCAGCATTTT.